The rows below give T cell receptor beta chains drawn from one sample of a study of CD8+ T cells in alopecia areata. TCRdb keeps only in-frame clones here, not all; method: immunoSEQ multiplex PCR. Here the sample spans 150,000 to 200,000 clones, about three fifths being singletons. The specimen comprised CD4+ T cells sorted from blood, sampled around week 49, from a patient treated with tofacitinib. The receptors originated from a human donor with alopecia areata. Both conserved end residues are part of each CDR3. The D gene is left open where the match is weak. Only some rows state a clone size, as once, few, many or a class for expanded clones.

TGTGCCAGCAGTCAGGCAACTTCCTATGGCTACACCTTC,CASSQATSYGYTF,NA,TRBV6-6,NA,TRBJ1-2
TGTGCTAGTGCCGAGACAGGGGCAGAAGGCTACACCTTC,CASAETGAEGYTF,NA,TRBV12-5,TRBD1,TRBJ1-2
TGTGCCAGCAGCTTAAAGGTCGGGGAGGGCACTGAAGCTTTCTTT,CASSLKVGEGTEAFF,NA,TRBV7-3,NA,TRBJ1-1
TGTGCCAGCAGCTGGGGACAGGTTATCACCGGGGAGCTGTTTTTT,CASSWGQVITGELFF,NA,TRBV7-2,TRBD1,TRBJ2-2
TGTGCCTGGAGTGTCGGCGGGATGCAGCCCCAGCATTTT,CAWSVGGMQPQHF,NA,TRBV30,NA,TRBJ1-5
TGCAGGGCAGGGGTGGGCAATCAGCCCCAGCATTTT,CRAGVGNQPQHF,NA,TRBV29-1,NA,TRBJ1-5
TGTGCCTGGAGTCTTTACCGAACAGATACGCAGTATTTT,CAWSLYRTDTQYF,NA,TRBV30,NA,TRBJ2-3
TGTGCCAGCAGCGACAGTGGGGGGCCCTCCTACGAGCAGTACTTC,CASSDSGGPSYEQYF,NA,TRBV7-2,NA,TRBJ2-7
TGTGCCAGCAGCCAACCCCCGGGACAGGGGTCCGGGGAGCTGTTTTTT,CASSQPPGQGSGELFF,NA,TRBV7-2,TRBD1,TRBJ2-2
TGCGCCAGCAGCCAAGTCACCGGGGGGCCGGGCTCTGGGGCCAACGTCCTGACTTTC,CASSQVTGGPGSGANVLTF,once,TRBV4-3,NA,TRBJ2-6
TGTGCCAGCAGGGGATCCGGGACAGCTAAGAGCACAGATACGCAGTATTTT,CASRGSGTAKSTDTQYF,NA,TRBV2,TRBD1,TRBJ2-3
TGTGCTAGTGGTTTGCGGACAGCTGGAAACACCATATATTTT,CASGLRTAGNTIYF,NA,TRBV12-5,NA,TRBJ1-3
TGTGCCACCAGCCCGGAAGGGAAGGGGTCACCCCTCCACTTT,CATSPEGKGSPLHF,few,TRBV15,NA,TRBJ1-6
TGTGCCAGCTCACCACGGACAGCTAACACCGGGGAGCTGTTTTTT,CASSPRTANTGELFF,NA,TRBV18,NA,TRBJ2-2
TGTGCCAGCAGCCGATCCGGCCTCGGCTACACCTTC,CASSRSGLGYTF,NA,TRBV6-6,NA,TRBJ1-2
TGTGCCAGCAGACCTAGCGGTGTCACCTACAATGAGCAGTTCTTC,CASRPSGVTYNEQFF,NA,TRBV6-5,TRBD2,TRBJ2-1
TGTGCCAGCAGCGTAGAGGCCTATGGCTACACCTTC,CASSVEAYGYTF,NA,TRBV9,NA,TRBJ1-2
TGTGCCAGCAGCTTAAATAAGGGGACCGGGGAGCTGTTTTTT,CASSLNKGTGELFF,few,TRBV7-3,NA,TRBJ2-2
TGCGCCAGCAGTCACTCGGGTAGCGGGGCTAGGGATACGCAGTATTTT,CASSHSGSGARDTQYF,NA,TRBV23-1,TRBD2,TRBJ2-3
TGTGCCAGCAGCTTTGGACAGGTCGGCACAGATACGCAGTATTTT,CASSFGQVGTDTQYF,NA,TRBV7-2,TRBD1,TRBJ2-3
TGCGCCAGCAGCCCTGTCGGGACAACGAACACTGAAGCTTTCTTT,CASSPVGTTNTEAFF,once,TRBV5-1,NA,TRBJ1-1
TGTGCCAGTAGTCAGGGGATGAGCTACGAGCAGTACTTC,CASSQGMSYEQYF,NA,TRBV19,NA,TRBJ2-7
TGTGCCAGCAGCTTGGACGGGGGAATCAATCAGCCCCAGCATTTT,CASSLDGGINQPQHF,NA,TRBV5-6,NA,TRBJ1-5
TGTGCACTCAGCCCCGGGGTCAATGAGCAGTTCTTC,CALSPGVNEQFF,NA,TRBV30,NA,TRBJ2-1
TGTGCCAGCAGACGACCCCCGGGACAGGGAATTTCTGAAGCTTTCTTT,CASRRPPGQGISEAFF,NA,TRBV6-6,TRBD1,TRBJ1-1
TGTGCCAGCATGAGGTTTTCGAACACTGAAGCTTTCTTT,CASMRFSNTEAFF,once,TRBV2,NA,TRBJ1-1
TGTGCCAGCAGTGCCACAGGGGTGGGCACTGAAGCTTTCTTT,CASSATGVGTEAFF,NA,TRBV6-5,TRBD1,TRBJ1-1
TGTGCCAGCCGTCGTCTAGCTTCAGATACGCAGTATTTT,CASRRLASDTQYF,NA,TRBV7-2,NA,TRBJ2-3
TGTGCCAGCAGTAAGACAGGGGGCCCCTACGAGCAGTACTTC,CASSKTGGPYEQYF,NA,TRBV6-6,TRBD1,TRBJ2-7
TGCAGCGTTGGGATACTAGCGGGGTCGGGCGCAGATACGCAGTATTTT,CSVGILAGSGADTQYF,NA,TRBV29-1,TRBD2,TRBJ2-3
TGCGCCAGCAGGGCAGGGGGCTACGAGCAGTACTTC,CASRAGGYEQYF,NA,TRBV5-1,TRBD1,TRBJ2-7
TGTGCCAGCAGCTTATCGACCGGGACAGGGGGTTCACCCCTCCACTTT,CASSLSTGTGGSPLHF,NA,TRBV11-2,TRBD1,TRBJ1-6
TGCAGCGTTGGGCCTTCAGAGACCCAGTACTTC,CSVGPSETQYF,NA,TRBV29-1,NA,TRBJ2-5
TGTGCCTGGGGGTCCTATAATTCACCCCTCCACTTT,CAWGSYNSPLHF,NA,TRBV30,NA,TRBJ1-6
TGTGCCAGCAGCGTAGAAGTTGGTGGTGTGACCCAGTACTTC,CASSVEVGGVTQYF,NA,TRBV9,NA,TRBJ2-5
TGTGCCAGCAGCGTGGGACAACAAGAGACCCAGTACTTC,CASSVGQQETQYF,NA,TRBV11-1,NA,TRBJ2-5
TGCAGCGTTGTTTGGCTCGGTGAGCAGTTCTTC,CSVVWLGEQFF,NA,TRBV29-1,NA,TRBJ2-1
TGTGCCAGCAGTGAATATGGGGACAGGGGATTAGGAGGCTACACCTTC,CASSEYGDRGLGGYTF,NA,TRBV25-1,TRBD1,TRBJ1-2
TGTGCCAGCAGCTTTGAGGGTATGAATCAGCCCCAGCATTTT,CASSFEGMNQPQHF,NA,TRBV7-2,NA,TRBJ1-5
TGTGCCAGCAGCTTAGTGGGCAGCGGGTACGAGCAGTACTTC,CASSLVGSGYEQYF,NA,TRBV7-8,NA,TRBJ2-7
TGTGCCAGCAGCCCCGGCAGCAGTGGCACAGATACGCAGTATTTT,CASSPGSSGTDTQYF,NA,TRBV7-3,NA,TRBJ2-3
TGTGCCAGCAGGAACAGGGTCCATAATTCACCCCTCCACTTT,CASRNRVHNSPLHF,once,TRBV25-1,NA,TRBJ1-6
TGTGCCAGCAGCTTTGGAGTTAACACCGGGGAGCTGTTTTTT,CASSFGVNTGELFF,NA,TRBV11-2,NA,TRBJ2-2
TGCGCCAGCAGCCACCGCGGGGACCCAAACTATGGCTACACCTTC,CASSHRGDPNYGYTF,NA,TRBV4-1,NA,TRBJ1-2
TGTGCCATCAGTGACGCTGCCTATGCGAACACCGGGGAGCTGTTTTTT,CAISDAAYANTGELFF,NA,TRBV10-3,NA,TRBJ2-2
TGCAGCGTTGTAGGGACGGCAAGCACAGATACGCAGTATTTT,CSVVGTASTDTQYF,NA,TRBV29-1,NA,TRBJ2-3
TGTGCCAGCAGTGAATCCCGGAACGAGCAGTACTTC,CASSESRNEQYF,NA,TRBV25-1,NA,TRBJ2-7
TGTGCCAGCAGCCCTCGGACAGGGGGCACTGAAGCTTTCTTT,CASSPRTGGTEAFF,NA,TRBV14,TRBD1,TRBJ1-1
TGCGCCAGCAGCCAAGCAGGAACAGATACGCAGTATTTT,CASSQAGTDTQYF,NA,TRBV4-3,NA,TRBJ2-3
TGTGCCTGGAGCATATCAGAGGATACGCAGTATTTT,CAWSISEDTQYF,once,TRBV30,NA,TRBJ2-3
TGCGCCAGCAGCTTGAATGTGGTGGGGGCCCAAGAGACCCAGTACTTC,CASSLNVVGAQETQYF,NA,TRBV5-1,NA,TRBJ2-5
TGCGCCAGCAGTCCTTATGGCTACACCTTC,CASSPYGYTF,NA,TRBV23-1,NA,TRBJ1-2
TGTGCCAGCAGCTTAGAGAGGGGCGGGAGTAGCCCCCGAGAGACCCAGTACTTC,CASSLERGGSSPRETQYF,NA,TRBV7-2,TRBD2,TRBJ2-5
TGCAGCGTTGCCCCCAGGAACTATGGCTACACCTTC,CSVAPRNYGYTF,once,TRBV29-1,NA,TRBJ1-2
TGTGCCAGCAGCCCCAATGGGGCCGTTGGCAATGAGCAGTTCTTC,CASSPNGAVGNEQFF,NA,TRBV6-5,NA,TRBJ2-1
TGCAGCGTCCAAAGGGGGACCGGGACAGATACGCAGTATTTT,CSVQRGTGTDTQYF,NA,TRBV29-1,NA,TRBJ2-3